This T cell receptor beta chain was obtained from a study of blood T cells in healthy people across ages. Remarks on this clonotype: Its specificity is not known. Its ends do not fully match the called genes, so a read error is possible.

Primed by a sample-barcoded 5' primer and a J-beta primer mix, a second PCR proceeded for 7 to 11 cycles. The template-switch adaptor, which had 12 random nucleotides, put a tag on each cDNA molecule. All samples gave at least 2.5 million CDR3-containing paired-end reads. TCRdb re-derived calls from the 5' RACE reads in MiXCR, one entry per CDR3 protein. The sample consists of fewer than 1.5 million distinct CDR3 sequences, 35% to 45% of them appearing once. The germline gives CDR1 MGHRA, CDR2 YSYEKL. The CDR3 is made up of 16 amino acids. Study-level findings and limits: The recorded TCR beta diversity per million T cells decreased in a roughly linear manner with age.

The J gene is TRBJ2-3, the V gene TRBV4-1, with 12 nucleotides matching TRBD2. The sequenced sample was blood. The sequence was obtained from a woman younger than 35 in good health. CDR3 nucleotide sequence: TGCGCCAGCAGCCAACTAGCGGGGGGGAGGGCAGATACGCGGTATTTT. This sequence encodes CASSQLAGGRADTRYF.